Below, one T cell receptor beta chain is given with its context. These data come from a study of blood T cells in healthy people across ages. Sample-barcoded 5' priming and a J-beta primer mix drove a second PCR of about 6 to 12 cycles. TCRdb re-analysed the 5' RACE reads in MiXCR, keeping a single row per CDR3 protein. The repertoire includes 1.5 million to 1.8 million distinct CDR3 sequences, roughly 43% of them detected once, and over 3.5% sits in the top ten. Germline V gives CDR1 MNHEY, CDR2 SMNVEV (reference sequence). The length of the CDR3 is 15 residues. V was cut by 6 bases and J by 2 bases, with 14 bases left in between.

This receptor was obtained from a woman under 30 in good health. The genes are TRBV27 and TRBJ1-5, with D possibly being TRBD1 (6 bases). Material for sequencing was blood. The CDR3 spells CASSLGGFGNQPQHF. The CDR3, as DNA: TGTGCCAGCAGCTTAGGGGGTTTCGGCAATCAGCCCCAGCATTTT.